This T cell receptor beta chain appears in the sequencing data of a study of shared clonotypes between healthy human individuals. Assay used: immunoSEQ multiplex PCR; TCRdb lists only in-frame clones, some missing. Of 550,000 to 850,000 clones in the sample, over 55% were seen once. Sequencing was carried out using memory CD4+ T cells sorted from blood. Subset reported: CD45RA-negative fraction. The receptor was derived from a woman between 25 and 40 years old in good health.

CDR3 loop: CASSPPGQGNREGYTF. For the CDR3, the DNA is TGTGCCAGCTCACCCCCGGGACAGGGAAACCGAGAGGGCTACACCTTC. The V and J genes are TRBV18 and TRBJ1-2; 9 bases align to TRBD1. Germline loops: CDR1 KGHSH, CDR2 LQKENI. CDR3 length: 16 amino acids. The J segment lost 8 bases and the V segment lost 3 bases, leaving 13 bases of the junction unmatched.